This T cell receptor (beta chain) was sequenced during a study of blood T cell repertoires in COVID-19. At the level of the study: Samples representing acute and convalescent COVID-19 were sourced from the United States, Italy and Spain. The analysed material was cDNA or gDNA that came from T cells, B-cell-depleted T cells, or PBMCs.

Generated by immunoSEQ multiplex PCR, the TCRdb table keeps only in-frame clones and is missing some. In the table there are 200,000 or so clones, roughly 80% of which are singletons. Across 20 to 25 US areas, participants ranged in age from about 18 to 100 years. Cohorts were assigned according to the clinical history that participants reported. Input material: PBMCs or T cells enriched from blood (not recorded which). The TCR sequence derives from a woman between 35 and 50 years old with acute COVID-19.

DNA for the CDR3: TGTGCCAGCAGCCAGATAACCGGGACACAGAACACTGAAGCTTTCTTT. It yields the protein CASSQITGTQNTEAFF. The J gene is TRBJ1-1, the V gene TRBV3-1 (or the pseudogene TRBV3-2); perhaps TRBD1 as D (6 bases). The CDR3 is 16 amino acids. Per germline, CDR1 LGHDT and CDR2 YNNKEL (reference sequence). V was shortened by 3 bases and J by 1 base, with 15 bases between the two germline ends.